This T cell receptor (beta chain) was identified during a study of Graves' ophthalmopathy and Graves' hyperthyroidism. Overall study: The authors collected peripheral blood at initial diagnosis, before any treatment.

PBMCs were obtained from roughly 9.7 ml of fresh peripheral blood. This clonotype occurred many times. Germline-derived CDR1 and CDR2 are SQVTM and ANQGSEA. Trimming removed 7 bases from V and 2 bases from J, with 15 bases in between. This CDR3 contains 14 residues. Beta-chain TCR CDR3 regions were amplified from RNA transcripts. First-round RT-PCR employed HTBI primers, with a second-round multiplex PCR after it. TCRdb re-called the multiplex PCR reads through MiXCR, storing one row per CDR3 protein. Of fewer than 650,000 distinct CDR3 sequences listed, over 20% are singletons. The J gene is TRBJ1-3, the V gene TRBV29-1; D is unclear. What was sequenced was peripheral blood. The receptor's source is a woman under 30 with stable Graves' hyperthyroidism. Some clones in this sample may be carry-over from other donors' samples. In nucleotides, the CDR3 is TGCAGCGCCCAAAGTCTCGGAGCTGGAAACACCATATATTTT. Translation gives CSAQSLGAGNTIYF.